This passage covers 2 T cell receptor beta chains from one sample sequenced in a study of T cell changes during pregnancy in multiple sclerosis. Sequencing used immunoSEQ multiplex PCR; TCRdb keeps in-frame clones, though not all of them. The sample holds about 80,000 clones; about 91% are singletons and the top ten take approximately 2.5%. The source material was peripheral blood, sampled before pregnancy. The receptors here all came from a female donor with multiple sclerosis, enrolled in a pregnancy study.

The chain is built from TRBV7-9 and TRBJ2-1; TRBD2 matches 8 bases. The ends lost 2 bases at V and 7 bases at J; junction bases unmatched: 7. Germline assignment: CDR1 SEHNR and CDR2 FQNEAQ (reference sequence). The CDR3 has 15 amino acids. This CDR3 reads CASSLSAGGGNEQFF. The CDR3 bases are TGTGCCAGCAGCTTAAGCGCGGGAGGAGGGAATGAGCAGTTCTTC.

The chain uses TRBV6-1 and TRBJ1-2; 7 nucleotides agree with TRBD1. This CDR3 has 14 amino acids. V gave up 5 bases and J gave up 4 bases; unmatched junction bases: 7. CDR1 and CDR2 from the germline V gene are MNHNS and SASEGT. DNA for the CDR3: TGTGCCAGCAGTACGGGACAGATTTTCTATGGCTACACCTTC. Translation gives CASSTGQIFYGYTF.